Below are 24 T cell receptor beta chains sequenced from a single sample in a study of PD-L1 blockade in urothelial cancer. TCRdb keeps only in-frame clones here, not all; method: immunoSEQ multiplex PCR. The repertoire holds roughly 130,000 clones, with approximately 88% as singletons. Regarding time point: pretreatment peripheral blood. The sample here was PBMCs, taken around atezolizumab (anti-PD-L1) treatment. The receptors here all came from a middle-aged man with urothelial cancer.

The chain combines TRBV6-4 with TRBJ2-7; 11 bases are shared with TRBD2. V trimming: 11 bases; J trimming: 5 bases; junction bases outside the gene matches: 11. Germline CDR1 and CDR2: MRHNA and SNTAGT. The CDR3 is 14 amino acids. The CDR3 loop reads CAGRSSGRMNEQYF. Written as DNA, the CDR3 is TGTGCCGGCCGGTCTAGCGGGAGGATGAACGAGCAGTACTTC.

This clone has a handful of counts. The genes are TRBV7-6 and TRBJ2-7; TRBD1 aligns across 12 bases. Germline CDR1 is SGHVS and CDR2 is FNYEAQ. The length of the CDR3 is 15 residues. J lost 3 bases, V lost 6 bases, and 6 bases had no gene match. CDR3 residues: CASRQGTGGRYEQYF. CDR3 nucleotide sequence: TGTGCCAGCAGGCAAGGGACAGGGGGCCGCTACGAGCAGTACTTC. Full variable domain (missing parts from reference TRBV7-6 and TRBJ2-7): GAGVSQSPRYKVTKRGQDVALRCDPISGHVSLYWYRQALGQGPEFLTYFNYEAQQDKSGLPNDRFSAERPEGSISTLTIQRTEQRDSAMYRCASRQGTGGRYEQYFGPGTRLTVT.

The chain employs TRBV9 and TRBJ2-7; 7 bases align to TRBD2. Unmatched junction bases numbered 6, after V lost 0 bases and J lost 3 bases. This CDR3 is built from 15 residues. The V gene's germline CDR1 is SGDLS and CDR2 YYNGEE. For the CDR3, the DNA is TGTGCCAGCAGCGTAGAAGCGGGATTTTTCTACGAGCAGTACTTC. Residues: CASSVEAGFFYEQYF.

The CDR3 sequence: CASSSSPAGEQFF. In DNA form, the CDR3 reads TGTGCCAGCAGCTCCAGCCCTGCGGGTGAGCAGTTCTTC. This rearrangement joins TRBV7-2 to TRBJ2-1; weak D call: TRBD2 (5 bases). Deletions cut 4 bases from V and 9 bases from J, with 13 bases between. Germline lookup yields CDR1 SGHTA and CDR2 FQGNSA. The CDR3 length is 13 residues.

The chain carries TRBV18 and TRBJ2-2; 7 bases fit TRBD1. Per the germline V gene, CDR1 is KGHSH and CDR2 is LQKENI. The CDR3 loop spans 14 amino acids. V lost 3 bases to trimming and J lost 7 bases; unmatched junction nucleotides: 5. This CDR3 reads CASSPLGTDGELFF. CDR3 in DNA: TGTGCCAGCTCACCGCTCGGGACAGACGGGGAGCTGTTTTTT. The variable domain in full, with the rest retrieved from reference TRBV18 and TRBJ2-2, is NAGVMQNPRHLVRRRGQEARLRCSPMKGHSHVYWYRQLPEEGLKFMVYLQKENIIDESGMPKERFSAEFPKEGPSILRIQQVVRGDSAAYFCASSPLGTDGELFFGEGSRLTVL.

The V and J genes are TRBV2 and TRBJ2-7, with D perhaps matching TRBD1 (5 bases). CDR3 length: 12 amino acids. Deletions cut 7 bases from V and 2 bases from J, with 9 bases between. The germline CDR1 and CDR2 sequences are SNHLY and FYNNEI. The CDR3 here is CASKEGAYEQYF. The CDR3 region has the DNA TGTGCCAGCAAAGAAGGGGCCTACGAGCAGTACTTC.

This clone was seen once. The rearrangement links TRBV5-6 to TRBJ2-7, with D tentatively TRBD2 (7 bases). Germline-derived CDR1 and CDR2 are SGHDT and YYEEEE. This CDR3 comprises 15 residues. The V gene lost 4 bases and the J gene lost 1 base, with 15 bases spanning the gap. The CDR3: CASSRGGGRSYEQYF. DNA of the CDR3: TGTGCCAGCAGCCGGGGCGGGGGCCGATCCTACGAGCAGTACTTC. Full variable domain (rest looked up from reference TRBV5-6 and TRBJ2-7): DAGVTQSPTHLIKTRGQQVTLRCSPKSGHDTVSWYQQALGQGPQFIFQYYEEEERQRGNFPDRFSGHQFPNYSSELNVNALLLGDSALYLCASSRGGGRSYEQYFGPGTRLTVT.

To note about this clone: One end of the junction does not line up with germline, which may come from a read error. V and J are TRBV15 and TRBJ2-1; perhaps TRBD1 as D (5 bases). There are 13 residues in the CDR3. Germline-derived CDR1 and CDR2 are LNHNV and YYDKDF (reference sequence). In nucleotides, the CDR3 is TGTGCCACCAGGAGAGGTGGGCAGGGTGAGCAGTTCTTC. It is translated as CATRRGGQGEQFF.

V is TRBV7-8 and J is TRBJ2-1; 8 bases agree with TRBD2. The CDR3 has 18 amino acids. V was pared by 2 bases and J by 4 bases, with 13 bases of the junction left unmatched. CDR1 and CDR2 from the germline V gene are SGHVS and FQNEAQ. The CDR3 coding sequence is TGTGCCAGCAGCTTACGGGGCGGAGGCGGGAGGTTGTACAATGAGCAGTTCTTC. Translating gives CASSLRGGGGRLYNEQFF.

This clone was counted a single time. The chain links TRBV5-6 to TRBJ1-1; D is possibly TRBD1 (5 bases). The germline gives CDR1 SGHDT, CDR2 YYEEEE. Between the trimmed V and J ends, which lost 8 bases and 3 bases, there was a span of 14 bases. This CDR3 is 13 amino acids long. The CDR3 region is CASSSGGDTEAFF. Written as DNA, the CDR3 is TGTGCCAGTAGTTCCGGAGGGGACACTGAAGCTTTCTTT.

CDR3 amino acids: CASSYSGLAGDSYEQYF. The CDR3 DNA follows: TGTGCCAGCAGCTACTCGGGACTAGCGGGGGACTCCTACGAGCAGTACTTC. The chain combines TRBV7-9 with TRBJ2-7; TRBD2 agrees at 14 bases. The CDR3 runs to 17 residues. Germline V lookup: CDR1 SEHNR, CDR2 FQNEAQ (reference sequence). Trimming at V came to 4 bases and at J to 0 bases, leaving 5 bases not matched to a gene.

The chain is built from TRBV7-2 and TRBJ2-3, with 13 bases fitting TRBD2. Unmatched junction bases numbered 4, after V lost 4 bases and J lost 6 bases. CDR1 is SGHTA and CDR2 is FQGNSA in the germline V gene. The CDR3 contains 15 residues. The CDR3 DNA follows: TGTGCCAGCAGCTCTGGACTAGCGGGAGTGGATACGCAGTATTTT. This gives the protein CASSSGLAGVDTQYF.

V is TRBV7-2 and J is TRBJ2-2; 7 bases are a match to TRBD2. From germline, CDR1 is SGHTA and CDR2 FQGNSA. V trimming: 5 bases; J trimming: 0 bases; junction bases outside the gene matches: 6. CDR3 length: 16 amino acids. CDR3 bases: TGTGCCAGCAGCCTTGGGACTAACGCGAACACCGGGGAGCTGTTTTTT. Encoded protein: CASSLGTNANTGELFF.

The chain uses TRBV10-3 and TRBJ2-5; a weak D match, TRBD1 (6 bases). From germline, CDR1 is ENHRY and CDR2 SYGVKD. V lost 6 bases and J 4 bases, leaving 9 bases between the germline ends. CDR3 length: 12 residues. CDR3 region: CAIRDRRETQYF. DNA for the CDR3: TGTGCCATCAGGGACAGAAGAGAGACCCAGTACTTC.

This clone came up once. Here the CDR3 reads CASSLVRSGNSPLHF. The CDR3 DNA is TGTGCCAGCAGCTTAGTACGCAGCGGGAATTCACCCCTCCACTTT. This chain joins TRBV13 and TRBJ1-6; D not certain. This CDR3 spans 15 amino acids. Trimming removed 1 base from V and 7 bases from J, with 11 bases in between. CDR1 is PRHDT, CDR2 FYEKMQ, per germline (reference sequence).

The V call is TRBV5-1, the J call TRBJ1-6; 10 bases agree with TRBD1. V gave up 4 bases and J gave up 1 base; unmatched junction bases: 8. Per the germline V gene, CDR1 is SGHRS and CDR2 is YFSETQ. The CDR3 sequence is 18 residues long. CDR3 sequence reads: CASSPGTGERSYNSPLHF. The CDR3 DNA is TGCGCCAGCAGCCCGGGGACAGGGGAGCGGTCCTATAATTCACCCCTCCACTTT.

In this sample, this clone turned up once. This chain joins TRBV4-2 and TRBJ2-1; 7 bases line up with TRBD1. Germline V gives CDR1 LGHNA, CDR2 YNFKEQ. This CDR3 contains 12 residues. The trim removed 4 bases at V and 8 bases at J, leaving 2 bases unmatched. For the CDR3, the DNA is TGTGCCAGCAGCCGCAGGGGGTATGAGCAGTTCTTC. Amino acid sequence: CASSRRGYEQFF.

The chain employs TRBV10-3 and TRBJ1-1; 9 positions agree with TRBD1. This CDR3 is 12 amino acids long. The junction had 4 bases not matched to a gene; V was cut back by 9 bases and J by 5 bases. CDR1 ENHRY and CDR2 SYGVKD come from the germline V gene. CDR3 sequence reads: CAMGQGETEAFF. As DNA, the CDR3 is TGTGCCATGGGACAGGGAGAAACTGAAGCTTTCTTT.

The chain uses TRBV7-9 and TRBJ2-3; perhaps TRBD2 as D (6 bases). V was cut by 5 bases and J by 6 bases, with 21 bases left in between. The CDR3 is 16 residues long. Germline CDR1 reads SEHNR; CDR2 reads FQNEAQ (reference sequence). The CDR3 sequence: CASSLGTSSMGDTQYF. DNA of the CDR3: TGTGCCAGCAGCCTAGGTACTAGCTCGATGGGGGATACGCAGTATTTT.

The CDR3, as DNA: TGTGCCAGCAGCTTAGCGCGGTCGGATAAACGAAACACCATATATTTT. It encodes CASSLARSDKRNTIYF. J is TRBJ1-3 and V is TRBV7-6; D is unclear. Per the germline V gene, CDR1 is SGHVS and CDR2 is FNYEAQ. The ends were cut back, 0 bases at V and 5 bases at J, with 14 bases in the middle. The CDR3 totals 16 residues.

This clone was detected once. V usage is TRBV6-1 and J usage is TRBJ2-7; D is perhaps TRBD2 (6 bases). In germline, CDR1 is MNHNS, CDR2 SASEGT. With 6 bases removed from V and 2 bases from J, the gap between germline ends came to 14 bases. CDR3 size: 14 residues. CDR3 nucleotide sequence: TGTGCCAGCAGCCGTGGAAGCGGGCCCTACGAGCAGTACTTC. This encodes CASSRGSGPYEQYF.

The chain joins TRBV6-5 to TRBJ2-7; TRBD2 might be the D (5 bases). Trimming pared 6 bases from V and 6 bases from J, leaving 21 bases between. The CDR3 has 15 amino acids. CDR1 is MNHEY and CDR2 is SVGAGI in the germline V gene. The CDR3 spells CASSRYRDPRVEQYF. For the CDR3, the DNA is TGTGCCAGCAGCCGCTACCGGGATCCAAGGGTCGAGCAGTACTTC.

The chain has TRBV10-3 and TRBJ1-1; a weak D match, TRBD1 (5 bases). Trimming stripped 4 bases from V and 6 bases from J, with 12 bases between. CDR1 is ENHRY and CDR2 is SYGVKD in the germline V gene. The CDR3 covers 13 residues. CDR3 coding DNA: TGTGCCATCAGTGGGGAGGGGAATGCTGAAGCTTTCTTT. Translated, it gives CAISGEGNAEAFF.

V gene TRBV10-3 combines with J gene TRBJ2-7, with 14 bases matching TRBD2. Germline CDR1 reads ENHRY; CDR2 reads SYGVKD. V lost 6 bases and J lost 1; bases outside the gene matches: 2. This CDR3 is built from 15 residues. The CDR3 is CAIRGLAGESYEQYF. CDR3 nucleotide sequence: TGTGCCATCAGGGGACTAGCGGGAGAGTCCTACGAGCAGTACTTC.